This is a list of T cell receptor beta chains from one sample in a study of blood T cell repertoires in COVID-19. Clones were sequenced by immunoSEQ multiplex PCR, and TCRdb holds only the in-frame ones, with some missing. The sample consists of about 200,000 clones, roughly 83% of them appearing once. The specimen was PBMCs or T cells enriched from blood (not recorded which). These receptors all stem from a middle-aged man with acute COVID-19. CDR3s include the opening cysteine and the closing phenylalanine or tryptophan. The order of the fields is J gene, V gene, CDR3 protein.

TRBJ2-7 TRBV24-1 CATSVQGLRSYEQYF
TRBJ1-2 TRBV30 CAWRRSYRDSANYGYTF
TRBJ2-3 TRBV4-3 CASSQDGGTDTQYF
TRBJ1-4 TRBV5-1 CASREIVSRRGGKLFF
TRBJ2-1 TRBV24-1 CATSDFVATGAYNEQFF
TRBJ2-1 TRBV24-1 CATDRGDYNEQFF
TRBJ1-4 TRBV9 CASSGTANEKLFF
TRBJ2-1 TRBV9 CASSPRRQGLYNEQFF
TRBJ2-3 TRBV18 CASSPGTGYGTQYF
TRBJ2-1 TRBV30 CAWSGLADYNEQFF
TRBJ2-2 TRBV5-4 CASSSGPGQGITGELFF